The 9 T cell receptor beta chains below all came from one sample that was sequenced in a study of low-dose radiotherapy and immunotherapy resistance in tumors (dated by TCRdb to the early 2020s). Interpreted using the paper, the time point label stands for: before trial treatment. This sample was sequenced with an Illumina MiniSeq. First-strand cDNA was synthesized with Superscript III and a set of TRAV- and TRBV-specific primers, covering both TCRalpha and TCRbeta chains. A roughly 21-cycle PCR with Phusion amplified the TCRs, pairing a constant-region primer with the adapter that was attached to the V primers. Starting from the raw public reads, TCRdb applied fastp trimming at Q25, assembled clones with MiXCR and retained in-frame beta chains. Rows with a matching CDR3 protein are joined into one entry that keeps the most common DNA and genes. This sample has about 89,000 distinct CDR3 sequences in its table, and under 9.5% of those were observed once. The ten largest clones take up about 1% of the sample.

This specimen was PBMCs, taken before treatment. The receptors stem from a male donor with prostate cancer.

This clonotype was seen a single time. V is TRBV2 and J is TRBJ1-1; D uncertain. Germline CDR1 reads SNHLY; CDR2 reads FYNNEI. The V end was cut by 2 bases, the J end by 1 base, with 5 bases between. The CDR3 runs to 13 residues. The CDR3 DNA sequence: TGTGCCAGCAGTGAACTCGAGAACACTGAAGCTTTCTTT. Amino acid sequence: CASSELENTEAFF.

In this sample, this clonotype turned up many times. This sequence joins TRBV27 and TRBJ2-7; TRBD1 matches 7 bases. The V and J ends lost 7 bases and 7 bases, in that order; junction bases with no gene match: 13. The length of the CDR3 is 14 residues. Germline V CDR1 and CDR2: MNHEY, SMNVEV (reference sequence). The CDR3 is CASNRGEGAREQYF. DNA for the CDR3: TGTGCCAGCAATCGGGGAGAGGGGGCGAGGGAGCAGTACTTC.

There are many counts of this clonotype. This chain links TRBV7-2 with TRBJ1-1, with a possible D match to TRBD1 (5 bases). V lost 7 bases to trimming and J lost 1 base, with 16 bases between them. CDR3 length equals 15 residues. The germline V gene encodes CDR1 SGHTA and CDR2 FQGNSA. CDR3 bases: TGTGCCAGCAAGTTGCAGGGCCCTTCGAACACTGAAGCTTTCTTT. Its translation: CASKLQGPSNTEAFF.

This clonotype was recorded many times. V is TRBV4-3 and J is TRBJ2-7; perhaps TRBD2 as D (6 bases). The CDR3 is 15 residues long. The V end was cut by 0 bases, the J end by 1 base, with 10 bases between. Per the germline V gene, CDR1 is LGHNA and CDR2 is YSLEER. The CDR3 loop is CASSQESGVSYEQYF. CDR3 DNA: TGCGCCAGCAGCCAAGAATCGGGAGTGTCCTACGAGCAGTACTTC.

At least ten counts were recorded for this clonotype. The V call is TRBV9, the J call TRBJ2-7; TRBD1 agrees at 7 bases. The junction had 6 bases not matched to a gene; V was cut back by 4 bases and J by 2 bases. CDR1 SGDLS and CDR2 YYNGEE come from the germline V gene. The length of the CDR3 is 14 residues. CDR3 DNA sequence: TGTGCCAGCAGCCTAGGACAGGAACCCTACGAGCAGTACTTC. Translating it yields CASSLGQEPYEQYF. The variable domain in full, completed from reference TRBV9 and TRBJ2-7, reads DSGVTQTPKHLITATGQRVTLRCSPRSGDLSVYWYQQSLDQGLQFLIQYYNGEERAKGNILERFSAQQFPDLHSELNLSSLELGDSALYFCASSLGQEPYEQYFGPGTRLTVT.

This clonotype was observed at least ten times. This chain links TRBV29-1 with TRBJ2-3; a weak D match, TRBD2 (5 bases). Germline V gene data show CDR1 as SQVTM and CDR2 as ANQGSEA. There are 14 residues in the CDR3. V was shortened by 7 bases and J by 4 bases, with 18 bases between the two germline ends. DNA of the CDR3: TGCAGCGCCGCCCTCCGGGATGTAGCAGATACGCAGTATTTT. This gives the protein CSAALRDVADTQYF.

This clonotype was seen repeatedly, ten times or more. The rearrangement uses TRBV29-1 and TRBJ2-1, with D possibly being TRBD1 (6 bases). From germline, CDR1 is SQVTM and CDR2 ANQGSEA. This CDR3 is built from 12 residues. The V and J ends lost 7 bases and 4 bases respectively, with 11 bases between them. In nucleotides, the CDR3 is TGCAGCGGTGGGGGCAGTTACAATGAGCAGTTCTTC. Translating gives CSGGGSYNEQFF.

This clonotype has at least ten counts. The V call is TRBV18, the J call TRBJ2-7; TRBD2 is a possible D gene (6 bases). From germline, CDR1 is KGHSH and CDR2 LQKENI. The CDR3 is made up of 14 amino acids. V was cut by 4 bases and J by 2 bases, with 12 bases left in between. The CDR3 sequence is CASSRGDGPYEQYF. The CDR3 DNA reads TGTGCCAGCTCACGGGGGGACGGCCCCTACGAGCAGTACTTC.

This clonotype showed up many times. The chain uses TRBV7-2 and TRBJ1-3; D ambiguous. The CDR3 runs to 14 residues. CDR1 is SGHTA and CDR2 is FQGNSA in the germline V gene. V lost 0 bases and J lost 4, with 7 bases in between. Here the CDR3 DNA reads TGTGCCAGCAGCTTAGCTGCAATAGGAAACACCATATATTTT. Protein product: CASSLAAIGNTIYF.